Below, 20 T cell receptor beta chains from the same sample are listed, as sequenced in a study of PD-L1 blockade in urothelial cancer. Data came from immunoSEQ multiplex PCR; TCRdb stores just in-frame clones and leaves some out. The table records about 120,000 clones, about 82% of them present only once. Indicated time point: peripheral blood 6 weeks after treatment start. The sample in question was PBMCs, obtained around atezolizumab (anti-PD-L1) treatment. These receptor sequences come from a man aged 45-65 years with urothelial cancer.

The chain is built from TRBV19 and TRBJ2-3; 7 bases align to TRBD1. CDR1 is LNHDA, CDR2 SQIVND, per germline (reference sequence). CDR3 length: 14 amino acids. Germline trimming cut 4 bases from V and 2 bases from J; bases unmatched to any gene: 3. CDR3 protein: CASSNRGNTDTQYF. The CDR3 DNA reads as TGTGCCAGTAGTAACAGGGGAAACACAGATACGCAGTATTTT.

This clone has only a few counts. This chain uses TRBV29-1 with TRBJ2-1; D not resolved. The CDR3 runs to 12 residues. From germline, CDR1 is SQVTM and CDR2 ANQGSEA. V was shortened by 4 bases and J by 2 bases, with 6 bases between the two germline ends. The CDR3 here is CSVAPAYNEQFF. DNA for the CDR3: TGCAGCGTTGCCCCAGCCTACAATGAGCAGTTCTTC.

The chain uses TRBV5-4 and TRBJ1-3; 7 nucleotides line up with TRBD1. V lost 3 bases, J lost 0 bases, and 6 bases stayed unmatched. This CDR3 has 16 residues. Germline CDR1 reads SGHNT; CDR2 reads YYREEE (reference sequence). The CDR3 DNA reads TGTGCCAGCAGCTGGAGACAGGGAGACTCTGGAAACACCATATATTTT. Its translation is CASSWRQGDSGNTIYF.

The rearrangement uses TRBV28 and TRBJ2-1, with 13 bases that match TRBD2. CDR3 length equals 15 residues. CDR1 is MDHEN, CDR2 SYDVKM, per germline. The V gene end was trimmed by 6 bases and the J gene end by 4 bases; junction bases not matched to a gene: 3. CDR3 residues: CASRLAGGGYNEQFF. Written as DNA, the CDR3 is TGTGCCAGCAGACTAGCGGGAGGGGGTTACAATGAGCAGTTCTTC.

The chain recombines TRBV14 with TRBJ2-7, with 7 bases lining up with TRBD2. The J segment lost 5 bases and the V segment lost 4 bases, leaving 8 bases of the junction unmatched. The CDR3 has 14 residues. The germline gives CDR1 SGHDN, CDR2 FVKESK. The CDR3 sequence: CASSRTGLDNEQYF. The CDR3 DNA follows: TGTGCCAGCAGCCGCACCGGACTAGATAACGAGCAGTACTTC. The whole variable domain, filled in from reference TRBV14 and TRBJ2-7, reads EAGVTQFPSHSVIEKGQTVTLRCDPISGHDNLYWYRRVMGKEIKFLLHFVKESKQDESGMPNNRFLAERTGGTYSTLKVQPAELEDSGVYFCASSRTGLDNEQYFGPGTRLTVT.

The gene calls are TRBV28 and TRBJ2-7, with D tentatively TRBD1 (6 bases). Germline V gene sequence: CDR1 MDHEN, CDR2 SYDVKM. The length of the CDR3 is 16 residues. Trimming cost V 5 bases and J 0 bases, with 17 bases left between them. This chain's CDR3 is CASSPLQTGRSYEQYF. The CDR3 DNA follows: TGTGCCAGCAGTCCCCTCCAGACAGGCCGCTCCTACGAGCAGTACTTC.

This clone was picked up one time. This chain links TRBV30 with TRBJ1-3, with D hard to call. Germline loops: CDR1 GTSNPN, CDR2 SVGIG (reference sequence). The CDR3 totals 13 residues. Trimming removed 2 bases at V and 0 bases at J, with 5 bases between. CDR3 sequence reads: CAWSTYSGNTIYF. The CDR3 DNA is TGTGCCTGGAGTACATACTCTGGAAACACCATATATTTT.

The gene calls are TRBV2 and TRBJ1-5, with unresolved D. CDR3 length: 14 amino acids. Trimming stripped 2 bases from V and 7 bases from J, with 12 bases between. CDR1 is SNHLY and CDR2 is FYNNEI in the germline V gene. For the CDR3, the DNA is TGTGCCAGCAGTGAAAGGCAGGTCGGCCAGCCCCAGCATTTT. Translating gives CASSERQVGQPQHF.

This chain joins TRBV19 and TRBJ2-3, with D maybe TRBD2 (6 bases). V dropped 1 base and J dropped 0 bases, with 11 bases sitting between them. The CDR3 loop spans 16 amino acids. CDR1 LNHDA and CDR2 SQIVND come from the germline V gene (reference sequence). The CDR3 bases are TGTGCCAGTAGTATAGTGGCGGGAAGTAGCACAGATACGCAGTATTTT. Translation: CASSIVAGSSTDTQYF.

The CDR3 spells CASSPGTGYNEQFF. The CDR3 DNA follows: TGTGCCAGCAGCCCTGGGACAGGGTACAATGAGCAGTTCTTC. This chain links TRBV7-3 with TRBJ2-1, with TRBD1 matching 9 bases. The CDR3 spans 14 residues. Trimming at V came to 5 bases and at J to 4 bases, leaving 3 bases not matched to a gene. Germline lookup yields CDR1 SGHTA and CDR2 FQGTGA.

The chain links TRBV6-5 to TRBJ1-4; no firm D call. CDR3 length: 14 amino acids. The V gene lost 2 bases and the J gene lost 8 bases, with 12 bases spanning the gap. CDR1 is MNHEY, CDR2 SVGAGI, per germline. CDR3 amino acids: CASSYGGPGEKLFF. DNA for the CDR3: TGTGCCAGCAGTTACGGAGGGCCGGGGGAAAAACTGTTTTTT.

The chain uses TRBV6-5 and TRBJ1-1; 7 bases map to TRBD1. The germline gives CDR1 MNHEY, CDR2 SVGAGI. Trimming took 8 bases from V and 4 from J; bases not matched to a gene: 7. The CDR3 length is 13 residues. The CDR3 is CASRGGEVTEAFF. CDR3 DNA sequence: TGTGCCAGCCGAGGGGGCGAGGTCACTGAAGCTTTCTTT.

The gene calls are TRBV7-9 and TRBJ2-1; TRBD2 is a possible D gene (6 bases). CDR3 length: 13 amino acids. Germline CDR1 is SEHNR and CDR2 is FQNEAQ (reference sequence). Trimming shortened V by 5 bases and J by 6 bases, and 11 bases separated the two germline ends. The CDR3 loop is CASSRDFPNEQFF. CDR3 bases: TGTGCCAGCAGCCGGGACTTTCCCAATGAGCAGTTCTTC.

This chain joins TRBV7-9 and TRBJ2-5; 14 positions agree with TRBD2. CDR1 and CDR2 (germline): SEHNR, FQNEAQ (reference sequence). The CDR3 is 16 residues long. After removal of 2 bases from V and 4 bases from J, the junction contained 3 bases not matched to a gene. The CDR3 is CASSLTTSGRGETQYF. Written as DNA, the CDR3 is TGTGCCAGCAGCTTAACGACTAGCGGGAGGGGAGAGACCCAGTACTTC.

This chain connects TRBV28 to TRBJ2-5; 12 bases line up with TRBD2. The germline gives CDR1 MDHEN, CDR2 SYDVKM. There are 15 residues in the CDR3. V dropped 2 bases and J dropped 3; count of bases not matched to a gene: 1. CDR3 nucleotides: TGTGCCAGCAGTTTAGCTAGCGGGGGGGAAGAGACCCAGTACTTC. The encoded protein is CASSLASGGEETQYF.

J is TRBJ2-7 and V is TRBV9; 9 bases are shared with TRBD1. With V trimmed by 4 bases and J by 3 bases, 8 bases remained unmatched. This CDR3 is built from 15 residues. Germline values: CDR1 SGDLS, CDR2 YYNGEE. CDR3 sequence (DNA): TGTGCCAGCAGCCCAGGGGGGACAGGGAGCTACGAGCAGTACTTC. This gives the protein CASSPGGTGSYEQYF. Full variable domain (missing parts from reference TRBV9 and TRBJ2-7): DSGVTQTPKHLITATGQRVTLRCSPRSGDLSVYWYQQSLDQGLQFLIQYYNGEERAKGNILERFSAQQFPDLHSELNLSSLELGDSALYFCASSPGGTGSYEQYFGPGTRLTVT.

This clone was observed a single time. The V call is TRBV5-6, the J call TRBJ2-5; tentative D call: TRBD2 (6 bases). The CDR3 has 11 amino acids. Deletions cut 4 bases from V and 7 bases from J, with 8 bases between. The germline CDR1 and CDR2 sequences are SGHDT and YYEEEE. The CDR3 DNA sequence: TGTGCCAGCAGCAGGCGGGGGACCCAGTACTTC. The encoded protein is CASSRRGTQYF.

The rearrangement joins TRBV4-2 to TRBJ2-7; the match to TRBD2 covers 13 bases. With V trimmed by 7 bases and J by 1 base, 4 bases remained unmatched. The CDR3 has 15 amino acids. The germline V gene has CDR1 LGHNA and CDR2 YNFKEQ. CDR3 amino acids: CASTQTSGGSYEQYF. CDR3 DNA sequence: TGTGCCAGCACCCAGACTAGCGGGGGGTCCTACGAGCAGTACTTC.

The V call is TRBV30, the J call TRBJ2-7, with 12 bases that match TRBD2. After removal of 4 bases from V and 4 bases from J, the junction contained 5 bases not matched to a gene. The CDR3 consists of 14 residues. The V gene's germline CDR1 is GTSNPN and CDR2 SVGIG (reference sequence). CDR3 sequence: CAWTRLAGGYEQYF. The CDR3 DNA reads TGTGCCTGGACCCGGCTAGCGGGAGGGTACGAGCAGTACTTC.

The V and J genes are TRBV28 and TRBJ2-2; perhaps TRBD2 as D (5 bases). CDR3 length: 13 residues. Looked up from germline, CDR1 is MDHEN and CDR2 is SYDVKM. CDR3 amino acids: CTSSSWRTGELFF. As DNA, the CDR3 is TGTACTTCGTCTAGCTGGCGCACCGGGGAGCTGTTTTTT.